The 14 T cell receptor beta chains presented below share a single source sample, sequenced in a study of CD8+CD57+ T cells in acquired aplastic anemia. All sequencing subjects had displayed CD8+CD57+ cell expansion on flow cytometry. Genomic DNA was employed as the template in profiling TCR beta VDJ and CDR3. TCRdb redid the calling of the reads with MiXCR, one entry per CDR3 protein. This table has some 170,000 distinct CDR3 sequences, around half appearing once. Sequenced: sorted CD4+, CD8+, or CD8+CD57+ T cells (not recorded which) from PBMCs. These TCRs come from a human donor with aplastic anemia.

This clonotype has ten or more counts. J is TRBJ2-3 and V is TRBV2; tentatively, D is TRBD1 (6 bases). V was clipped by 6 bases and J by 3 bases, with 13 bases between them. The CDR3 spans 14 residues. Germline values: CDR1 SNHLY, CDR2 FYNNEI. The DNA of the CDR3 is TGTGCCAGCAGACAGGGAATTTTAACAGATACGCAGTATTTT. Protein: CASRQGILTDTQYF.

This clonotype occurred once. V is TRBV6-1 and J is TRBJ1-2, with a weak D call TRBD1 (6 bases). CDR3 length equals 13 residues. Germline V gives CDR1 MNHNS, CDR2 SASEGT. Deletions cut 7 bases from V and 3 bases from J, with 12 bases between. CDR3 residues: CASTHRVDYGYTF. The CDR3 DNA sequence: TGTGCCAGCACCCACAGGGTAGACTATGGCTACACCTTC.

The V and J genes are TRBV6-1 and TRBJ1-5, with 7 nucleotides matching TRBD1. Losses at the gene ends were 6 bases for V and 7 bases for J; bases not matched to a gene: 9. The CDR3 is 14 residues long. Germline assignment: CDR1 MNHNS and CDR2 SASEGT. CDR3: CASRPGTVLQPQHF. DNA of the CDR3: TGTGCCAGCAGACCTGGGACAGTACTACAGCCCCAGCATTTT.

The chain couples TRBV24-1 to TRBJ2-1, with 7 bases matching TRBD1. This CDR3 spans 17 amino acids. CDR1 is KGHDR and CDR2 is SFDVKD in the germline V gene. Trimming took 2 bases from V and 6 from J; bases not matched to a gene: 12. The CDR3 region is CATSDSDRAPLFNEQFF. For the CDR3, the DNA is TGTGCCACCAGTGATTCCGACAGGGCGCCCCTCTTCAATGAGCAGTTCTTC.

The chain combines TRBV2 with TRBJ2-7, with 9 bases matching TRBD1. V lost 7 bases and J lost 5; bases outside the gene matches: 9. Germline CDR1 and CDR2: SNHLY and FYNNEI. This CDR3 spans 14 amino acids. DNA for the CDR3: TGTGCCAGCACCAGGGACAGGGTGGGCCACGAGCAGTACTTC. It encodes CASTRDRVGHEQYF.

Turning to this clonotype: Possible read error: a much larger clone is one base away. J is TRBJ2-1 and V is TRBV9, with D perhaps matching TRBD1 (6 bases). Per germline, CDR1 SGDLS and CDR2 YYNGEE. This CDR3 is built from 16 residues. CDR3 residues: CASSLGPAGESNQQFF. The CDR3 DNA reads TGTGCCAGCAGCTTGGGTCCAGCAGGGGAAAGCAATCAGCAGTTCTTC.

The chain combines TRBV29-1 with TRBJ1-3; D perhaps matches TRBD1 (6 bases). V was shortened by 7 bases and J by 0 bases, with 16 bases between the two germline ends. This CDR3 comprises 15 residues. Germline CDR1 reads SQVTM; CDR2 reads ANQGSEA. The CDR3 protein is CSADNRENSGNTIYF. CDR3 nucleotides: TGCAGCGCGGATAACAGGGAAAACTCTGGAAACACCATATATTTT.

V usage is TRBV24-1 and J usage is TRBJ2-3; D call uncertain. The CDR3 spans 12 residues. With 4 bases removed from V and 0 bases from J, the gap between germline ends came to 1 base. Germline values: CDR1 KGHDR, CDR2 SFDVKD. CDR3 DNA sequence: TGTGCCACCAGTGAGAGCACAGATACGCAGTATTTT. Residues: CATSESTDTQYF.

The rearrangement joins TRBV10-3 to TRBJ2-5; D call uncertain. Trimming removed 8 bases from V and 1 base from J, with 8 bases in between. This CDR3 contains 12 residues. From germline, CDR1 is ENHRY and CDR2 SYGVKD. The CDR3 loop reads CAIGAFQETQYF. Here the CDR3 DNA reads TGTGCCATCGGAGCGTTCCAAGAGACCCAGTACTTC.

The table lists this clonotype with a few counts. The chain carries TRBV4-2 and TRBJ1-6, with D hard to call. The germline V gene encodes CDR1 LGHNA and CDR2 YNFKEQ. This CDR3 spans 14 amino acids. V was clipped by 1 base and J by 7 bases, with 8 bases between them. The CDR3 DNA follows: TGTGCCAGCAGCCAAGGGACGGAGAATTCACCCCTCCACTTT. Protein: CASSQGTENSPLHF.

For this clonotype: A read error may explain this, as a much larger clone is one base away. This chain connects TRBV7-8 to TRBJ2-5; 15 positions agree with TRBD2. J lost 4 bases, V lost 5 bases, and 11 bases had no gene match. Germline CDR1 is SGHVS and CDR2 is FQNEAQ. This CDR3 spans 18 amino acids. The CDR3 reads CASSLGLAGGRTRETQYF. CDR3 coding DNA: TGTGCCAGCAGCCTCGGACTAGCGGGGGGGCGGACCCGAGAGACCCAGTACTTC.

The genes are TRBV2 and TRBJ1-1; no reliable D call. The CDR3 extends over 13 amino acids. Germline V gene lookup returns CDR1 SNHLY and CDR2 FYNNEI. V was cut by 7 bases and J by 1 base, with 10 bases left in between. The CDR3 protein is CASNRNRNTEAFF. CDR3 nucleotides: TGTGCCAGCAACCGGAACAGGAACACTGAAGCTTTCTTT.

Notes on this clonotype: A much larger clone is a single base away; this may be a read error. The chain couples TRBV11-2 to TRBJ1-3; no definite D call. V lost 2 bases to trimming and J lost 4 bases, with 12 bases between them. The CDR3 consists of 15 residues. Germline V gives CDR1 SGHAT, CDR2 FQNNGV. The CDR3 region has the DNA TGTGCCAGCAGCTTAACTCAGGTATCCGGAAACACCATATATTTT. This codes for CASSLTQVSGNTIYF.

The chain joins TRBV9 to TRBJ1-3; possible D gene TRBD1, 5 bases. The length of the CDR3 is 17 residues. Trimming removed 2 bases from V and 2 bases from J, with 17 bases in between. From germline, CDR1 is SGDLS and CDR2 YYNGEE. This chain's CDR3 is CASSVRLPGYPGNTIYF. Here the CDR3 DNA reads TGTGCCAGCAGCGTCAGACTACCAGGGTACCCTGGAAACACCATATATTTT.